The 6 T cell receptor beta chains given below trace back to one sample, sequenced in a study of blood T cell repertoires in COVID-19. The data were produced by immunoSEQ multiplex PCR, yet TCRdb's version contains in-frame clones alone and is incomplete. Altogether about 120,000 clones are present, 81% being singletons, with the ten largest covering around 1.5%. Sequenced material: peripheral blood. The receptors were sampled from a man aged 50-59 years with acute or convalescent COVID-19.

This clone was found once. Distinct nucleotide sequences in the sample also encode this CDR3. This sequence joins TRBV25-1 and TRBJ1-2, with D unresolved. The V and J ends lost 1 base and 8 bases respectively, with 5 bases between them. From germline, CDR1 is MGHDK and CDR2 SYGVNS. The CDR3 is made up of 11 amino acids. In DNA form, the CDR3 reads TGTGCCAGCAGTGAATCCTTCGGCTACACCTTC. Amino acid sequence: CASSESFGYTF.

The V call is TRBV28, the J call TRBJ2-7; D unresolved. V was trimmed by 2 bases and J by 3 bases, leaving 8 bases between them. The CDR3 loop spans 13 amino acids. Per germline, CDR1 MDHEN and CDR2 SYDVKM. The CDR3 region has the DNA TGTGCCAGCAGTTTAGTCGGTTACTACGAGCAGTACTTC. It specifies CASSLVGYYEQYF.

J is TRBJ1-3 and V is TRBV15; 9 bases fit TRBD1. J was trimmed by 4 bases and V by 5 bases; bases with no gene match: 15. CDR1 and CDR2 from the germline V gene are LNHNV and YYDKDF (reference sequence). The CDR3 consists of 18 residues. In nucleotides, the CDR3 is TGTGCCACCAGCGCGTTCGATTGGGGGGGACAGGGAGGAAACACCATATATTTT. It encodes CATSAFDWGGQGGNTIYF. Looking up the rest from reference TRBV15 and TRBJ1-3 gives the full variable domain: DAMVIQNPRYQVTQFGKPVTLSCSQTLNHNVMYWYQQKSSQAPKLLFHYYDKDFNNEADTPDNFQSRRPNTSFCFLDIRSPGLGDTAMYLCATSAFDWGGQGGNTIYFGEGSWLTVV.

V is TRBV7-9 and J is TRBJ2-3, with 10 bases identical to TRBD2. V shed 1 base and J 5 bases; nucleotides not matched to a gene: 6. Per the germline V gene, CDR1 is SEHNR and CDR2 is FQNEAQ (reference sequence). The CDR3 length is 16 residues. The CDR3 is CASSLEVPSGGDTQYF. CDR3 nucleotide sequence: TGTGCCAGCAGCTTAGAAGTCCCTAGCGGGGGAGATACGCAGTATTTT. Complete variable domain (other parts from reference TRBV7-9 and TRBJ2-3): DTGVSQNPRHKITKRGQNVTFRCDPISEHNRLYWYRQTLGQGPEFLTYFQNEAQLEKSRLLSDRFSAERPKGSFSTLEIQRTEQGDSAMYLCASSLEVPSGGDTQYFGPGTRLTVL.

J is TRBJ1-1 and V is TRBV3-1 (or the pseudogene TRBV3-2); TRBD1 matches 9 bases. The germline CDR1 and CDR2 sequences are LGHDT and YNNKEL (reference sequence). Losses at the gene ends were 5 bases for V and 13 bases for J; bases not matched to a gene: 8. The CDR3 consists of 12 residues. CDR3 amino acids: CASSDPGQGVFF. CDR3 nucleotides: TGTGCCAGCAGCGATCCGGGACAGGGCGTTTTCTTT.

The rearrangement uses TRBV25-1 and TRBJ1-2, with 11 bases identical to TRBD1. CDR1 and CDR2 from the germline V gene are MGHDK and SYGVNS. The CDR3 is 16 residues long. The V gene end was trimmed by 3 bases and the J gene end by 1 base; junction bases not matched to a gene: 4. The CDR3 reads CASSERGQGDNYGYTF. The CDR3 coding sequence is TGTGCCAGCAGTGAGAGGGGACAGGGGGATAACTATGGCTACACCTTC.